One and the same sample provided the 26 T cell receptor beta chains below, sequenced in a study of TIL therapy for anti-PD-1-resistant metastatic lung cancer. Indicated time point: pre-treatment sample, taken before nivolumab and TIL therapy. The tumor samples were excised metastases, mostly pleural nodules or supraclavicular lymph nodes. Sequencing used immunoSEQ v3. The data were produced by immunoSEQ multiplex PCR, yet TCRdb's version contains in-frame clones alone and is incomplete. The data contain about 26,000 clones, 63% of them singletons. The sequenced sample was tumor tissue, obtained at baseline. These receptors all come from a woman between 30 and 79 years old with non-small cell lung cancer.

The CDR3 loop is CAWSPPDSRNQPQHF. The CDR3 nucleotides read TGTGCCTGGAGTCCCCCGGACAGCCGCAATCAGCCCCAGCATTTT. This rearrangement joins TRBV30 to TRBJ1-5, with D possibly TRBD1 on 6 matching bases. V shed 2 bases and J shed 2 bases, with 13 bases lying between them. Germline loops: CDR1 GTSNPN, CDR2 SVGIG (reference sequence). The CDR3 covers 15 residues.

The chain uses TRBV12-5 and TRBJ2-5; D unclear. The CDR3 runs to 16 residues. Germline-derived CDR1 and CDR2 are LGHNT and FRNRAP. The germline V and J ends were trimmed by 3 bases and 2 bases, with 16 bases remaining between them. DNA for the CDR3: TGTGCTAGTGGTTTAGGGTCCCCCATGCTACAAGAGACCCAGTACTTC. This codes for CASGLGSPMLQETQYF.

The rearrangement links TRBV7-9 to TRBJ2-7; the D is unclear. The CDR3 is 12 amino acids. Germline V CDR1 and CDR2: SEHNR, FQNEAQ (reference sequence). Trimming left V 0 bases short and J 6 bases short, with 6 bases between. In DNA, the CDR3 is TGTGCCAGCAGCTTAGCTCCCCGCGAGCAGTACTTC. Residues: CASSLAPREQYF. The whole variable domain, remainder taken from reference TRBV7-9 and TRBJ2-7, is DTGVSQNPRHKITKRGQNVTFRCDPISEHNRLYWYRQTLGQGPEFLTYFQNEAQLEKSRLLSDRFSAERPKGSFSTLEIQRTEQGDSAMYLCASSLAPREQYFGPGTRLTVT.

This clone occurred a few times. This sequence joins TRBV5-6 and TRBJ1-2; 7 nucleotides line up with TRBD1. Germline trimming cut 0 bases from V and 8 bases from J; bases unmatched to any gene: 16. The germline V gene has CDR1 SGHDT and CDR2 YYEEEE. The CDR3 runs to 17 residues. Here the CDR3 reads CASSLVLTGPFKEGYTF. CDR3 bases: TGTGCCAGCAGCTTGGTTCTGACAGGGCCCTTCAAAGAGGGCTACACCTTC. Together with reference TRBV5-6 and TRBJ1-2, the CDR3 gives the full variable domain: DAGVTQSPTHLIKTRGQQVTLRCSPKSGHDTVSWYQQALGQGPQFIFQYYEEEERQRGNFPDRFSGHQFPNYSSELNVNALLLGDSALYLCASSLVLTGPFKEGYTFGSGTRLTVV.

The chain recombines TRBV11-1 with TRBJ2-5; D is ambiguous. The CDR3 runs 17 residues. Germline V gives CDR1 SGHAT, CDR2 FQDESV (reference sequence). Trimming removed 5 bases at V and 5 bases at J, with 24 bases between. The CDR3 reads CASSTRGALGLGETQYF. The CDR3 DNA sequence: TGTGCCAGCAGCACCCGCGGAGCCTTGGGGTTAGGGGAGACCCAGTACTTC.

V usage is TRBV14 and J usage is TRBJ2-1; D might be TRBD2 (7 bases). The CDR3 totals 16 residues. Germline V gives CDR1 SGHDN, CDR2 FVKESK. V was shortened by 3 bases and J by 4 bases, with 16 bases between the two germline ends. The CDR3 bases are TGTGCCAGCAGCCAGAGCCGGGGGGCAGGATACAATGAGCAGTTCTTC. Its translation: CASSQSRGAGYNEQFF.

The chain employs TRBV15 and TRBJ2-1, with D unresolved. The germline gives CDR1 LNHNV, CDR2 YYDKDF (reference sequence). This CDR3 comprises 16 residues. V was shortened by 4 bases and J by 0 bases, with 13 bases between the two germline ends. The CDR3 DNA reads as TGTGCCACCAGCACCCCCCACCTCAGCTCCTACAATGAGCAGTTCTTC. This translates into CATSTPHLSSYNEQFF.

The chain employs TRBV11-1 and TRBJ2-1; TRBD2 matches at 8 bases. This CDR3 region has 14 residues. Trimming took 7 bases from V and 11 from J; bases not matched to a gene: 13. Germline V gene lookup returns CDR1 SGHAT and CDR2 FQDESV (reference sequence). For the CDR3, the DNA is TGTGCCAGCACCCTAGCGGGCGGACCCACTAAGCAGTTCTTC. This gives the protein CASTLAGGPTKQFF.

The chain is built from TRBV7-6 and TRBJ1-2, with 7 nucleotides matching TRBD1. Per germline, CDR1 SGHVS and CDR2 FNYEAQ. With V trimmed by 4 bases and J by 3 bases, 2 bases remained unmatched. The CDR3 runs to 13 residues. Here the CDR3 reads CASSYDRDYGYTF. The CDR3 DNA reads TGTGCCAGCAGCTACGACAGGGACTATGGCTACACCTTC.

This chain joins TRBV27 and TRBJ1-2, with D possibly being TRBD1 (5 bases). Trimming cost V 7 bases and J 9 bases, with 24 bases left between them. The CDR3 sequence is 15 residues long. CDR1 is MNHEY and CDR2 is SMNVEV in the germline V gene (reference sequence). Here the CDR3 reads CASTQVGRDVRRYTF. For the CDR3, the DNA is TGTGCCAGCACCCAAGTCGGGCGGGACGTCCGACGCTACACCTTC.

Turning to this clone: A read error may account for a junction end that differs from germline. V gene TRBV6-1 combines with J gene TRBJ1-2; 9 bases agree with TRBD1. This CDR3 region has 14 residues. CDR1 MNHNS and CDR2 SASEGT come from the germline V gene. The CDR3 protein is CASNEGTGWTGYTF. CDR3 coding DNA: TGTGCCAGCAATGAAGGGACAGGGTGGACTGGCTACACCTTC.

This clone was counted once. Distinct nucleotide sequences in the sample also encode this CDR3. CDR3 region: CSGGLAGGSYNEQFF. In nucleotides, the CDR3 is TGCAGCGGGGGACTAGCGGGAGGATCATACAATGAGCAGTTCTTC. The chain couples TRBV29-1 to TRBJ2-1; TRBD2 agrees at 15 bases. Germline V gene sequence: CDR1 SQVTM, CDR2 ANQGSEA. The trim removed 7 bases at V and 4 bases at J, leaving 5 bases unmatched. The CDR3 contains 15 residues.

This clone was observed a handful of times. The CDR3 reads CASSAGTSGTEQYF. The DNA of the CDR3 is TGTGCCAGCAGCGCCGGGACTAGCGGGACCGAGCAGTACTTC. The chain recombines TRBV5-5 with TRBJ2-7; 13 bases match TRBD2. With V trimmed by 4 bases and J by 6 bases, 4 bases remained unmatched. Germline CDR1 and CDR2: SGHKS and YYEKEE (reference sequence). The CDR3 totals 14 residues.

The rearrangement joins TRBV29-1 to TRBJ2-7, with D possibly matching TRBD1 (5 bases). Trimming stripped 7 bases from V and 4 bases from J, with 17 bases between. This CDR3 contains 13 residues. From germline, CDR1 is SQVTM and CDR2 ANQGSEA. CDR3 coding DNA: TGCAGCGGCAGTCAGGGTAGTGGTTACGAGCAGTACTTC. This translates into CSGSQGSGYEQYF.

This clone was observed a handful of times. This chain uses TRBV19 with TRBJ2-3; 9 bases are shared with TRBD1. With 6 bases clipped from V and 4 bases from J, the junction kept 11 bases outside the gene matches. The CDR3 is 16 amino acids. Germline-derived CDR1 and CDR2 are LNHDA and SQIVND (reference sequence). CDR3 protein: CASRMPGQGVSDTQYF. The CDR3 DNA sequence: TGTGCCAGTAGAATGCCGGGACAGGGAGTTTCAGATACGCAGTATTTT.

The chain employs TRBV5-1 and TRBJ2-3, with D perhaps matching TRBD2 (6 bases). The V end was cut by 6 bases, the J end by 3 bases, with 11 bases between. The CDR3 runs 13 residues. From germline, CDR1 is SGHRS and CDR2 YFSETQ. CDR3 region: CASTEGRTDTQYF. The CDR3, as DNA: TGCGCCAGCACGGAGGGCCGGACAGATACGCAGTATTTT.

This rearrangement joins TRBV20-1 to TRBJ1-2, with D perhaps matching TRBD1 (6 bases). V lost 5 bases and J 5 bases, leaving 9 bases between the germline ends. Germline V lookup: CDR1 DFQATT, CDR2 SNEGSKA (reference sequence). This CDR3 comprises 11 residues. CDR3 sequence: CSARDKYGYTF. The CDR3 bases are TGCAGTGCTCGGGACAAGTATGGCTACACCTTC.

CDR3: CASRVAGGENYGYTF. CDR3 DNA: TGCGCCAGCAGAGTCGCGGGGGGGGAGAACTATGGCTACACCTTC. The chain employs TRBV4-1 and TRBJ1-2, with a weak D call TRBD1 (5 bases). The germline V and J ends were trimmed by 6 bases and 2 bases, with 16 bases remaining between them. The CDR3 length is 15 residues. Germline V gives CDR1 MGHRA, CDR2 YSYEKL.

This chain connects TRBV5-6 to TRBJ1-3, with TRBD1 as a possible D gene (6 bases). Trimming pared 2 bases from V and 0 bases from J, leaving 9 bases between. In germline, CDR1 is SGHDT, CDR2 YYEEEE. CDR3 length: 15 amino acids. CDR3 DNA sequence: TGTGCCAGCAGCTTCGGACAGACCTCTGGAAACACCATATATTTT. Amino acids: CASSFGQTSGNTIYF.

This chain joins TRBV4-1 and TRBJ1-2, with no clear D. The V end was cut by 2 bases, the J end by 2 bases, with 15 bases between. Looked up from germline, CDR1 is MGHRA and CDR2 is YSYEKL. CDR3 length: 16 amino acids. CDR3 nucleotides: TGCGCCAGCAGCCAATTAACGGGCAGCTCGAACTATGGCTACACCTTC. Translated: CASSQLTGSSNYGYTF.

This rearrangement joins TRBV5-8 to TRBJ1-1; 8 positions agree with TRBD1. The CDR3 loop spans 14 amino acids. V lost 4 bases and J lost 4; bases outside the gene matches: 6. Germline values: CDR1 SGHTS, CDR2 YDEGEE. Written as DNA, the CDR3 is TGTGCCAGCAGCGTAGGACAGGGATTCACTGAAGCTTTCTTT. Protein product: CASSVGQGFTEAFF.

The chain recombines TRBV11-1 with TRBJ2-5, with 7 nucleotides matching TRBD1. Losses at the gene ends were 5 bases for V and 2 bases for J; bases not matched to a gene: 2. CDR1 is SGHAT and CDR2 is FQDESV in the germline V gene (reference sequence). This CDR3 spans 13 amino acids. CDR3: CASSRGQQETQYF. The CDR3 DNA follows: TGTGCCAGCAGCAGGGGACAGCAAGAGACCCAGTACTTC. Full variable domain (missing parts from reference TRBV11-1 and TRBJ2-5): EAEVAQSPRYKITEKSQAVAFWCDPISGHATLYWYRQILGQGPELLVQFQDESVVDDSQLPKDRFSAERLKGVDSTLKIQPAELGDSAMYLCASSRGQQETQYFGPGTRLLVL.

This clone was observed a handful of times. The chain links TRBV7-2 to TRBJ2-7, with 7 positions matching TRBD2. The length of the CDR3 is 13 residues. Germline CDR1 is SGHTA and CDR2 is FQGNSA. Trimming removed 5 bases from V and 6 bases from J; junction bases left unmatched: 7. The chain's CDR3 is CASSPTGLREQYF. The DNA of the CDR3 is TGTGCCAGCAGCCCCACGGGACTACGCGAGCAGTACTTC.

The table lists this clone with a few counts. The DNA for the CDR3 is TGTGCCAGCAGGGAAAAGGGATTAGCGGCCACCGGGGAGCTGTTTTTT. It codes for CASREKGLAATGELFF. V gene TRBV2 combines with J gene TRBJ2-2; D is possibly TRBD2 (6 bases). The germline V gene has CDR1 SNHLY and CDR2 FYNNEI. This CDR3 has 16 amino acids. The V end lost 6 bases, the J end lost 4 bases, and 18 bases lay between the germline ends.

The chain employs TRBV7-8 and TRBJ2-1; a possible D gene is TRBD2 (6 bases). The CDR3 has 15 residues. Trimming cost V 3 bases and J 1 base, with 10 bases left between them. From germline, CDR1 is SGHVS and CDR2 FQNEAQ. CDR3 sequence: CASSFSGDSYNEQFF. In DNA, the CDR3 is TGTGCCAGCAGCTTTAGCGGAGATTCCTACAATGAGCAGTTCTTC.

V is TRBV14 and J is TRBJ1-1; tentatively, D is TRBD1 (5 bases). Trimming removed 6 bases at V and 4 bases at J, with 15 bases between. This CDR3 comprises 14 residues. Germline CDR1 reads SGHDN; CDR2 reads FVKESK. The chain's CDR3 is CASSHRGLSTEAFF. The CDR3 DNA is TGTGCCAGCAGTCACCGGGGACTCTCCACTGAAGCTTTCTTT.